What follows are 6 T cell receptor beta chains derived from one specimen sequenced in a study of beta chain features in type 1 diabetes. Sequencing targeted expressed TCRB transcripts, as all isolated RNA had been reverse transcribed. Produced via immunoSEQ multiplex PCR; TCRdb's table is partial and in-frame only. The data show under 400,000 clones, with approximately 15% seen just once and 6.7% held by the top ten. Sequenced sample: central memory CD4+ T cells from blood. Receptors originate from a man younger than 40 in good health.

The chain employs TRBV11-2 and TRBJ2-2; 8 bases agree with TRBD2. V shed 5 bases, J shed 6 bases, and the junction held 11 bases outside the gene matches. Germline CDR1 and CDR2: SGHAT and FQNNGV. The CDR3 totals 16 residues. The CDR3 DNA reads TGTGCCAGCAGCCTCACCAGCGGGAGAGGGGCCGGGGAGCTGTTTTTT. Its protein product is CASSLTSGRGAGELFF. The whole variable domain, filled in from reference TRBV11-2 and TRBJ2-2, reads EAGVAQSPRYKIIEKRQSVAFWCNPISGHATLYWYQQILGQGPKLLIQFQNNGVVDDSQLPKDRFSAERLKGVDSTLKIQPAKLEDSAVYLCASSLTSGRGAGELFFGEGSRLTVL.

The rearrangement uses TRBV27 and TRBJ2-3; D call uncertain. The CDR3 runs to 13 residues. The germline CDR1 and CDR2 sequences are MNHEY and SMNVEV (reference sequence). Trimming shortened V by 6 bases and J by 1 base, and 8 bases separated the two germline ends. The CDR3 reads CASRIRRTDTQYF. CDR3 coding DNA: TGTGCCAGCAGAATCAGACGCACAGATACGCAGTATTTT.

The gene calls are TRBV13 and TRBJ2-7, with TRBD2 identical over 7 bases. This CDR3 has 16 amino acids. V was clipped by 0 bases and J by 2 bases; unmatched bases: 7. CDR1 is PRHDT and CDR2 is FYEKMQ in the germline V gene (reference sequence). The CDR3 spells CASSLGASGSTYEQYV. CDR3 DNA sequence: TGTGCCAGCAGCTTAGGTGCTAGCGGAAGCACCTACGAGCAGTACGTC.

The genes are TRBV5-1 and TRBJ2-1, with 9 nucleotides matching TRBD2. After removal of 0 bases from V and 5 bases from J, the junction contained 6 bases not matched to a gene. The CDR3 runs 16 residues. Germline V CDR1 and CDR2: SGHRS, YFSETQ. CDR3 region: CASSLVAGAIHNEQFF. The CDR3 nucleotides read TGCGCCAGCAGCTTGGTAGCGGGAGCTATTCACAATGAGCAGTTCTTC.

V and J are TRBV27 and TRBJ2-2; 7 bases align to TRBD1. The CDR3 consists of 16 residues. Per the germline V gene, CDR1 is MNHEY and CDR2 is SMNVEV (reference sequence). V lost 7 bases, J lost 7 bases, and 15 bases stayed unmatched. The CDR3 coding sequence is TGTGCCAGCAAACCAACCAAGACAGGGACGAACGGGGAGCTGTTTTTT. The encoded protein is CASKPTKTGTNGELFF.

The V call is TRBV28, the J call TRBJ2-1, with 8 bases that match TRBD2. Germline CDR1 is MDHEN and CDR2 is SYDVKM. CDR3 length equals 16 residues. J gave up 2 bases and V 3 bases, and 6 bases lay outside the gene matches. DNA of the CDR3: TGTGCCAGCAGTTTCCCACCCGGGAGGGCCTACAATGAGCAGTTCTTC. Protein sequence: CASSFPPGRAYNEQFF.